The source of this T cell receptor beta chain is a study of early T cells in non-severe SARS-CoV-2 infection. On the study more broadly: Chains were not paired, and sequencing was done on bulk RNA from unsorted whole blood. Whole-study findings and limits: Missing private and CD4 specificities, VDJdb matching favored anti-spike CD8 responses.

With regard to this clonotype: What it recognizes is unknown.

TCRdb reprocessed the 5' RACE reads via MiXCR and lists one record per CDR3 protein. The data show fewer than 110,000 distinct CDR3 sequences, over 8.5% seen once. The CDR3 is 15 residues long. V was clipped by 4 bases and J by 2 bases; unmatched bases: 2. This chain connects TRBV12-3 or TRBV12-4 to TRBJ2-1; 10 nucleotides align to TRBD1. The sequence was obtained from an adult who was a healthcare worker with PCR-confirmed SARS-CoV-2 infection or an uninfected control (not recorded which). Sequenced material: whole blood. Here the CDR3 reads CASSWDRGAYNEQFF. For the CDR3, the DNA is TGTGCCAGCAGTTGGGACAGGGGTGCCTACAATGAGCAGTTCTTC.